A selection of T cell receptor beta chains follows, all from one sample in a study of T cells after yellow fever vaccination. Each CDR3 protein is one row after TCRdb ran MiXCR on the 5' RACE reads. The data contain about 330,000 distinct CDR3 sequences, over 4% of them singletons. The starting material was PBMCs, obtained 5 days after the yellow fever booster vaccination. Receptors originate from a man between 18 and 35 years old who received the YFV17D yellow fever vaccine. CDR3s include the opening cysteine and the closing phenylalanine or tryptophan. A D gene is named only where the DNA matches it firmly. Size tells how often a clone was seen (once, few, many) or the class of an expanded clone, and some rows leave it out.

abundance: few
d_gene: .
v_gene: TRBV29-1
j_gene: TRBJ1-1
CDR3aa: CSVPSNTEAFF
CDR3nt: TGCAGCGTTCCATCGAACACTGAAGCTTTCTTT

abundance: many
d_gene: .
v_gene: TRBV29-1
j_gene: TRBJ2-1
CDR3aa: CSAVGGYNEQFF
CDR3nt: TGCAGCGCCGTCGGGGGCTACAATGAGCAGTTCTTC

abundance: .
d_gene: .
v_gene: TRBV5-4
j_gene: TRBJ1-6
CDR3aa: CASSLELGSPLHF
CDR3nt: TGTGCCAGCAGCTTGGAATTGGGTTCACCCCTCCACTTT

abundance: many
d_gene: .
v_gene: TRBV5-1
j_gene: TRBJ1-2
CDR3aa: CASSKLQLGGYTF
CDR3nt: TGCGCCAGCAGCAAATTACAACTAGGCGGCTACACCTTC

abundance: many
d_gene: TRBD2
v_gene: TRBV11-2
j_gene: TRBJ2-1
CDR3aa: CASSLAPRGGRRSYNEQFF
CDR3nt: TGTGCCAGCAGCTTAGCCCCGCGGGGGGGCCGTCGCTCCTACAATGAGCAGTTCTTC

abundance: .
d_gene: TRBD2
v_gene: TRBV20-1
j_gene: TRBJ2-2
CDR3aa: CSAAGLALTGELFF
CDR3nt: TGCAGTGCCGCGGGACTAGCGTTGACCGGGGAGCTGTTTTTT

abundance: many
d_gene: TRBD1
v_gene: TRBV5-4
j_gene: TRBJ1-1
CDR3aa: CASSTGTGLNTEAFF
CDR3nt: TGTGCCAGCAGCACGGGGACAGGCCTGAACACTGAAGCTTTCTTT

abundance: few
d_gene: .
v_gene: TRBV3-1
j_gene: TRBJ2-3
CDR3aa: CASSQEGAQDTQYF
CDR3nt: TGTGCCAGCAGCCAAGAGGGGGCTCAAGATACGCAGTATTTT

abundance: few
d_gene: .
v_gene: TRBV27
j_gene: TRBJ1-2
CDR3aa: CASSLDAARGRVYGYTF
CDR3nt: TGTGCCAGCAGTCTAGACGCGGCCAGGGGCCGGGTTTATGGCTACACCTTC

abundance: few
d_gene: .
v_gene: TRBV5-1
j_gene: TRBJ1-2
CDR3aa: CASSRDSWDYGYTF
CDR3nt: TGCGCCAGCAGCCGAGATTCCTGGGACTATGGCTACACCTTC

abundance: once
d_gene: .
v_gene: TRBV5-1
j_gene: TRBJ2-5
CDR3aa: CASSFSLAASQETQYF
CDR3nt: TGCGCCAGCAGCTTCTCTCTAGCAGCCAGTCAAGAGACCCAGTACTTC

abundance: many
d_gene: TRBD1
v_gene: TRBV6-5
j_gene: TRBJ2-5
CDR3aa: CASSYLGQGAVETQYF
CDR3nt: TGTGCCAGCAGTTACTTGGGACAGGGGGCAGTAGAGACCCAGTACTTC

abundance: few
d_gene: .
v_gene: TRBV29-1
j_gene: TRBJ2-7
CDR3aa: CSVGLPLHEQYF
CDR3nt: TGCAGCGTTGGACTACCCCTACACGAGCAGTACTTC

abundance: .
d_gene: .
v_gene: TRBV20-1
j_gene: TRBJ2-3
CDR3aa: CSARDPVFTDTQYF
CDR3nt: TGCAGTGCTAGAGATCCGGTGTTCACAGATACGCAGTATTTT

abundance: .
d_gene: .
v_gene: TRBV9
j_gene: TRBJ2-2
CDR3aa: CASTNAGPGDGELFF
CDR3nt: TGTGCCAGCACCAACGCAGGACCCGGGGACGGGGAGCTGTTTTTT

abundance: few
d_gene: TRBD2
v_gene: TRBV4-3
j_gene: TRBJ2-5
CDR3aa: CASSQDIAGGLVGETQYF
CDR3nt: TGCGCCAGCAGCCAAGATATAGCGGGGGGTCTCGTAGGAGAGACCCAGTACTTC

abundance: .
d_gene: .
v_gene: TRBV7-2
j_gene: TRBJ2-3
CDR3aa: CASSLGNARRVADTQYF
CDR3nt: TGTGCCAGCAGCCTAGGGAACGCTAGGCGAGTGGCAGATACGCAGTATTTT

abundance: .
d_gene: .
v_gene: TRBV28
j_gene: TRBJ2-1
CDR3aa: CASKGRSSYNEQFF
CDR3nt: TGTGCCAGCAAGGGCAGGAGCTCCTACAATGAGCAGTTCTTC

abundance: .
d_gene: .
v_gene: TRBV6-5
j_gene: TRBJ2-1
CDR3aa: CASSYGNNEQFF
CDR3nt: TGTGCCAGCAGTTACGGGAACAATGAGCAGTTCTTC

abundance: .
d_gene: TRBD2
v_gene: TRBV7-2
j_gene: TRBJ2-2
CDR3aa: CASSTPSGGWDTGELFF
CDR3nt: TGTGCCAGCAGCACACCTAGCGGGGGGTGGGACACCGGGGAGCTGTTTTTT

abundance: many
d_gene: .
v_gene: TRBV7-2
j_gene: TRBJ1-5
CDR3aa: CASSLAGRGPNQPQHF
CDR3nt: TGTGCCAGCAGCTTAGCGGGGCGAGGCCCTAATCAGCCCCAGCATTTT

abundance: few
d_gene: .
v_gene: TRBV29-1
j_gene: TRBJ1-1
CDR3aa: CSVGPLGPSNTEAFF
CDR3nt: TGCAGCGTTGGACCTCTGGGGCCCTCGAACACTGAAGCTTTCTTT

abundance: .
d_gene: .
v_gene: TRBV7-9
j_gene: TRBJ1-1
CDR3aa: CASSLGGRGSEAFF
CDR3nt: TGTGCCAGCAGCTTAGGTGGGAGGGGGAGTGAAGCTTTCTTT

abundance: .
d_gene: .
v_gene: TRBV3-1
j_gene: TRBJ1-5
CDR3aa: CASSQDGSFGQPQHF
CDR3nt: TGTGCCAGCAGCCAAGATGGCAGCTTTGGTCAGCCCCAGCATTTT

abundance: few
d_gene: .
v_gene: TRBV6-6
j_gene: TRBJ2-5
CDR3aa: CASTPPGQETQYF
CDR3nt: TGTGCCTCCACCCCCCCGGGTCAAGAGACCCAGTACTTC

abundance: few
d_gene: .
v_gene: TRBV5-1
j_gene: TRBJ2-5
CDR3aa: CASSLAVGRGETQYF
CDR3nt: TGCGCCAGCAGCTTGGCGGTGGGGCGAGGAGAGACCCAGTACTTC

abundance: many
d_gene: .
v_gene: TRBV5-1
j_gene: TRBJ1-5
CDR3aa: CASSPDQGRQPQHF
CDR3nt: TGCGCCAGCAGCCCCGATCAGGGAAGGCAGCCCCAGCATTTT

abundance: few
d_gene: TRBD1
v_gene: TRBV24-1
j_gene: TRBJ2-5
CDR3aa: CATSAPDRSDQYF
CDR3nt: TGTGCCACCAGTGCCCCGGACAGGTCGGACCAGTACTTC

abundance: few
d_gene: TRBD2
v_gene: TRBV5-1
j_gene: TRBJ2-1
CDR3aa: CASSPGERENHEQFF
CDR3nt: TGCGCCAGCAGCCCGGGGGAGCGGGAGAACCATGAGCAGTTCTTC

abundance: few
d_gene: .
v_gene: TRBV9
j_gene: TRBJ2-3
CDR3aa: CASSNTQVYTDTQYF
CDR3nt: TGTGCCAGCAGTAACACGCAAGTATACACAGATACGCAGTATTTT

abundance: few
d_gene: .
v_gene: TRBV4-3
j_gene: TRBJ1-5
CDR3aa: CASSPIAGSNQPKHF
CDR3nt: TGCGCCAGCAGCCCGATCGCGGGGAGCAATCAGCCCAAGCATTTT

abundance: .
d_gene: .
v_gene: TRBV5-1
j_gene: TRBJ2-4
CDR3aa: CASSSMGAVNIQYF
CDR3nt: TGCGCCAGCAGCTCCATGGGGGCCGTAAACATTCAGTACTTC

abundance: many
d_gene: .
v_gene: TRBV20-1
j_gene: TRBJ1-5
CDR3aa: CSASVLGENQHF
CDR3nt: TGCAGTGCTAGCGTACTCGGGGAAAATCAGCATTTT

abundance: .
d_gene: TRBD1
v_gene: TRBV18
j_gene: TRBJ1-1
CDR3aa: CASSGTAPEAFF
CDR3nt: TGTGCCAGCTCCGGGACAGCTCCTGAAGCTTTCTTT

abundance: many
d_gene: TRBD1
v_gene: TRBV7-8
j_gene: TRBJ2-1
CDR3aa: CASSLTGTDDNEQFF
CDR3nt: TGTGCCAGCAGCTTGACCGGGACAGATGACAATGAGCAGTTCTTC

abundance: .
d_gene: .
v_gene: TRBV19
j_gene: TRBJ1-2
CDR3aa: CASRNLGVGTDYGYTF
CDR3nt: TGTGCCAGTAGAAACCTGGGAGTCGGTACGGACTATGGCTACACCTTC

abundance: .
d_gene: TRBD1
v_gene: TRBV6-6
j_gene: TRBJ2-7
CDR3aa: CASRAGTGTYEQYF
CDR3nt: TGTGCCAGCAGAGCCGGGACAGGGACCTACGAGCAGTACTTC

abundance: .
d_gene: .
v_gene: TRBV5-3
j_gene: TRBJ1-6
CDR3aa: CARSWTHRNSPLHF
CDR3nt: TGTGCCAGAAGCTGGACCCACCGAAATTCACCCCTCCACTTT